This T cell receptor (beta chain) derives from a study of T cells in Graves' hyperthyroidism and ophthalmopathy. As for the study in general: Prior to any treatment, at the point of initial diagnosis, peripheral blood was collected. Points from the study as a whole: Stable hyperthyroidism was told apart from ophthalmopathy by a model built on 13 V-J features.

Enrolled ophthalmopathy patients presented with a Clinical Activity Score of at least 3, a NOSPECS grade of at least 4, and disease duration under 3 months. Clinical symptoms, serum thyroxine and TRAb, thyroid ultrasound and orbital computed tomography together formed the diagnostic basis. This clonotype occurred many times. Its antigen remains unknown. The CDR3 has 11 amino acids. Trimming shortened V by 4 bases and J by 6 bases, and 6 bases separated the two germline ends. Regions amplified from RNA transcripts were the TCR beta CDR3 regions. The primer set for the first-round RT-PCR of the TCR CDR3 was HTBI. TCRdb processed the multiplex PCR reads anew with MiXCR; each CDR3 protein has one entry. Altogether 640,000 or so distinct CDR3 sequences are present, around 14% being singletons, with the ten largest covering over 6%.

This TCR derives from a woman aged 18-29 years with Graves' ophthalmopathy. The sequencing input was blood. This chain connects TRBV12-3 or TRBV12-4 to TRBJ1-2; no reliable D call. CDR3 nucleotide sequence: TGTGCCAGCAGTTCGTGGAATGGCTACACCTTC. Its protein is CASSSWNGYTF.